This T cell receptor (beta chain) is drawn from a study of OX40 agonist ivuxolimab in advanced cancers. Looking at the study overall: Ivuxolimab was an agonistic, fully human IgG2 monoclonal antibody directed against OX40 (CD134), a costimulatory receptor. Intravenous ivuxolimab was administered to patients every 2 weeks at six dose levels: 0.01, 0.1, 0.3, 1.5, 3 and 10 mg/kg. Of the approximately 54 dose-escalation patients, hepatocellular carcinoma was present in approximately 20, melanoma in approximately 15, renal cell carcinoma in 9 and head and neck cancer in 9. A male proportion of 82.7% and a mean age of about 60 years, ranging from roughly 20 to 80, were recorded for the dose-escalation cohort. Patients were allowed to have had prior anti-PD-1, anti-PD-L1 or anti-CTLA-4 therapy, and 40% of the dose-escalation patients had previously received checkpoint inhibitors. Three dose-escalation patients achieved partial responses, one with hepatocellular carcinoma and two with cutaneous melanoma. The purpose of peripheral TCRbeta sequencing was to test whether ivuxolimab changed TCR sequence diversity and led to clonal T-cell expansion. The paper reports the monotherapy dose-escalation portion (N of about 54 patients) of the phase I ivuxolimab trial. Results and caveats for the whole study, not just this receptor: Partial responders in the 0.1-3.0 mg/kg groups had among the lowest normalized peripheral clonal expansion, especially among CD8+ T cells. Antigen specificity was not determined for the clonally expanded peripheral T cells. Low levels of normalized T-cell clonal expansion were also seen in some patients who did not respond. At doses of 0.1 to 3.0 mg/kg, clonal expansion of both CD4+ and CD8+ T cells in blood was seen between baseline and week 6. After ivuxolimab, CD8+ T cells had more expanded clones than CD4+ T cells on average.

The germline V gene (reference sequence) sets CDR1 to LNHDA and CDR2 to SQIVND. Taken from cysteine to phenylalanine, the CDR3 has 15 residues. Just the 45-base CDR3 DNA is kept, in frame starting at base 1. V and J lose 6 bases and 3 bases, and a span of 14 bases separates them. Patients with autoimmune disease history or receiving systemic immunosuppression were excluded from the trial. Peripheral blood for TCR sequencing was drawn from every dose cohort at baseline, at cycle 4 day 1 and at cycle 7 day 1. The samples were drawn from a first-in-human, open-label, multicenter phase I dose-escalation trial of ivuxolimab. The trial enrolled adults with locally advanced or metastatic head and neck squamous cell, hepatocellular, melanoma or renal cell carcinoma. Before TCR sequencing, CD4+ T cells and CD8+ T cells from peripheral blood were sorted into separate populations. This clone was found once. No cognate antigen has been identified for it. The input lacks base qualities; no much larger clone sits a single base away.

For sequencing of the TCRbeta CDR3 region, genomic DNA was extracted from the sorted cells. TCRbeta CDR3 regions were sequenced using the immunoSEQ Assay. The clones in this table, taken by TCRdb from immuneACCESS, are in-frame only. Not every clone is retained; where verified, under half of the shortfall comes from an unresolved V gene, and the cause of the rest is unknown. A total of 70,000 to 95,000 clones appear in this sample, 84% of them only once. The ten largest clonotypes hold more than 0.95% of the sample. The starting material was CD4+ or CD8+ T cells sorted from blood, obtained in a trial of the OX40 agonist ivuxolimab. Recombination linked TRBV19 to TRBJ1-4; possibly the D gene is TRBD1, per 5 matching bases. This sequence was found in an adult with an advanced solid tumor such as melanoma, head and neck, liver or kidney cancer. At the DNA level, the sequence is TGTGCCAGTAGGGGGTCAGGGACCCCTAATGAAAAACTGTTTTTT. Translated, it gives CASRGSGTPNEKLFF.